This T cell receptor beta chain is from a study of blood T cell repertoires in COVID-19. The germline V gene encodes CDR1 SGHDT and CDR2 YYEEEE. The CDR3 contains 13 residues. Between the trimmed V and J ends, which lost 4 bases and 6 bases, there was a span of 11 bases. Profiled with immunoSEQ multiplex PCR; TCRdb holds only in-frame clones, not every one. This sample carries about 81,000 clones, 85% to 90% of them seen once, and the ten largest clones take approximately 15%. This clonotype was obtained from a woman in her seventies with acute or convalescent COVID-19. The J gene is TRBJ2-1, the V gene TRBV5-6, with a tentative D call TRBD2 (5 bases). Sequenced material: peripheral blood. The CDR3 nucleotides are TGTGCCAGCAGCCCCCTGGCGGGCAATGAGCAGTTCTTC. This gives the protein CASSPLAGNEQFF.